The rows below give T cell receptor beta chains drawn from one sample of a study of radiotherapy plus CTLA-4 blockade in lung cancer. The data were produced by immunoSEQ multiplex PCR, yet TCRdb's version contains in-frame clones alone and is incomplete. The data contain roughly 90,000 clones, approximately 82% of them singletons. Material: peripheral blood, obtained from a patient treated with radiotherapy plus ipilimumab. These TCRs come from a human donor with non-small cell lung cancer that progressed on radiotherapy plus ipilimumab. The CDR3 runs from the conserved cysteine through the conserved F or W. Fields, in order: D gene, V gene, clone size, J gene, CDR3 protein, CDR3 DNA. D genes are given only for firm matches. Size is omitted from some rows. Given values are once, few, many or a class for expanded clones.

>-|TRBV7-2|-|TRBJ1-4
CASSLGGVNEKLFF
TGTGCCAGCAGCTTAGGAGGGGTTAATGAAAAACTGTTTTTT
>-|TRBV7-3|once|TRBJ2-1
CASSLLSGAPYNEQFF
TGTGCCAGCAGCTTATTGTCAGGGGCCCCCTACAATGAGCAGTTCTTC
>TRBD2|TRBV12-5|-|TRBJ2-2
CASGLAGGSGELFF
TGTGCTAGTGGGCTAGCGGGAGGGTCCGGGGAGCTGTTTTTT
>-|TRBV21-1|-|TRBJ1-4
CASSKALEGGDGCEKLFF
TGTGCCAGCAGCAAAGCGCTTGAAGGGGGGGACGGTTGTGAAAAACTGTTTTTT
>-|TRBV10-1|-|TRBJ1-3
CASSESGSSGNTIYF
TGCGCCAGCAGTGAGTCGGGCAGCTCTGGAAACACCATATATTTT
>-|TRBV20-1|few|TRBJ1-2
CSAGVDGYTF
TGCAGTGCAGGGGTGGATGGCTACACCTTC
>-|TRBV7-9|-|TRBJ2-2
CASSSFWDKDHVTGELFF
TGTGCCAGCAGCTCCTTTTGGGACAAGGACCATGTCACCGGGGAGCTGTTTTTT
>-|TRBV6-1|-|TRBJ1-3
CASRQLGGAGNTIYF
TGTGCCAGCAGACAGTTAGGGGGGGCTGGAAACACCATATATTTT
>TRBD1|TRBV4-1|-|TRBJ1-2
CASSLRPAGTGDNYGYTF
TGCGCCAGCAGCCTTCGCCCCGCCGGGACAGGGGACAACTATGGCTACACCTTC
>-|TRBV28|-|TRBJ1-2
CASRSGPLGYTF
TGTGCCAGCAGATCGGGACCATTAGGCTACACCTTC
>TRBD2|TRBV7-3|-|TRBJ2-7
CASSLLSGGTYEQYF
TGTGCCAGCAGCTTACTCTCGGGAGGCACCTACGAGCAGTACTTC
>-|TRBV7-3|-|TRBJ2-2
CASSPANTGELFF
TGTGCCAGCAGCCCAGCGAACACCGGGGAGCTGTTTTTT
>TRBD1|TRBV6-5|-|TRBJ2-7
CASSQDRGASYEQYF
TGTGCCAGCAGCCAGGACAGGGGAGCCTCCTACGAGCAGTACTTC
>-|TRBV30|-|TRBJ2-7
CAYTTREPYEQYF
TGTGCCTATACGACACGAGAACCCTACGAGCAGTACTTC
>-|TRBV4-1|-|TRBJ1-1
CASSIRGGPEAFF
TGCGCCAGCAGCATCCGAGGGGGTCCTGAAGCTTTCTTT
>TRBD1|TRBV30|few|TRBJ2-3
CAWGGTGVSDTQYF
TGTGCCTGGGGCGGGACAGGGGTTTCAGATACGCAGTATTTT
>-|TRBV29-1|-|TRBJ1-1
CSVIILNTEAFF
TGCAGCGTTATTATACTGAACACTGAAGCTTTCTTT
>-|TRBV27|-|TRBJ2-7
CASSPYEQYF
TGTGCCAGCAGTCCCTACGAGCAGTACTTC
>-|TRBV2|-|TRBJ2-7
CASTLAAYEQYF
TGTGCCAGCACCTTAGCGGCCTACGAGCAGTACTTC
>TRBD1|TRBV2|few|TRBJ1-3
CASSPGQGHSGNTIYF
TGTGCCAGCAGTCCAGGACAGGGACACTCTGGAAACACCATATATTTT
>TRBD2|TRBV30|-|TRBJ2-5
CAWSVRGGETQYF
TGTGCCTGGAGTGTACGGGGGGGAGAGACCCAGTACTTC
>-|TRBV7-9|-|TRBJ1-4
CASRLSGPRGAKGEKLFF
TGTGCCAGCAGGTTATCCGGACCTCGGGGGGCAAAAGGTGAAAAACTGTTTTTT
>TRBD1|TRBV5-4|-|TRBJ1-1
CASSVTWAGQISRNTEAFF
TGTGCCAGCAGCGTAACGTGGGCGGGACAGATTAGCCGGAACACTGAAGCTTTCTTT
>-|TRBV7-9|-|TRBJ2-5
CASSPAQGLETQYF
TGTGCCAGCAGCCCAGCCCAGGGACTAGAGACCCAGTACTTC
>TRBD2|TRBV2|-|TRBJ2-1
CASRETSGGTYNEQFF
TGTGCCAGCAGGGAGACTAGCGGAGGTACCTACAATGAGCAGTTCTTC
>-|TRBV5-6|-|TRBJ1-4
CASSPGHSGNEKLFF
TGTGCCAGCAGCCCCGGACACTCGGGGAATGAAAAACTGTTTTTT
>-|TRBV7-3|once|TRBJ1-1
CASSLAQVNTEAFF
TGTGCCAGCAGCTTAGCACAGGTGAACACTGAAGCTTTCTTT
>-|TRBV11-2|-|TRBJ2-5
CASSPSGQSYQETQYF
TGTGCCAGCAGCCCCTCCGGACAGAGTTACCAAGAGACCCAGTACTTC
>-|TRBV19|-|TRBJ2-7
CASRAPGPSYEQYF
TGTGCCAGTAGGGCACCGGGACCGTCCTACGAGCAGTACTTC
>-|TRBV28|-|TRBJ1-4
CASRGGGAEKLFF
TGTGCCAGCAGGGGAGGTGGAGCTGAAAAACTGTTTTTT
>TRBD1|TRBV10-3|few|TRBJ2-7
CAITRTGGSYEQYF
TGTGCCATCACCCGGACAGGGGGCTCCTACGAGCAGTACTTC
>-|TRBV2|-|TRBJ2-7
CASSPPTVTYEQYF
TGTGCCAGCAGTCCGCCTACAGTTACCTACGAGCAGTACTTC
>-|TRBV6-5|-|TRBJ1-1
CASSQGGSEAFF
TGTGCCAGCAGCCAAGGAGGGTCTGAAGCTTTCTTT
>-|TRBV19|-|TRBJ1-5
CASSRAGASNQPQHF
TGTGCCAGTAGTCGGGCCGGGGCCAGCAATCAGCCCCAGCATTTT
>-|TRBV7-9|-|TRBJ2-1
CASSLPWTDNEQFF
TGTGCCAGCAGCTTGCCTTGGACAGACAATGAGCAGTTCTTC
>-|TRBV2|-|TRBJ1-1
CACRDNLNTEAFF
TGTGCCTGCCGGGACAACCTAAACACTGAAGCTTTCTTT
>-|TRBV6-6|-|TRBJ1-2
CASSYGPGNYGYTF
TGTGCCAGCAGCTACGGACCGGGCAACTATGGCTACACCTTC
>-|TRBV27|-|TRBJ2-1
CASMGSLSYNEQFF
TGTGCCAGCATGGGTTCACTCTCCTACAATGAGCAGTTCTTC
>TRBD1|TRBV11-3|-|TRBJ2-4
CASSFGGQGAKYF
TGTGCCAGCAGCTTTGGGGGACAGGGGGCGAAGTACTTC
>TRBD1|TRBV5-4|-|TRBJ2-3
CASSWGQDTDTQYF
TGTGCCAGCAGCTGGGGACAGGACACAGATACGCAGTATTTT
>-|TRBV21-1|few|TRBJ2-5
CASSQGGGETQYF
TGTGCCAGCAGCCAGGGCGGCGGAGAGACCCAGTACTTC
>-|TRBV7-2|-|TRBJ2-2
CASSPTGRGAGELFF
TGTGCCAGCAGCCCCACAGGCAGGGGGGCCGGGGAGCTGTTTTTT
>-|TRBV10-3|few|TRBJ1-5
CAISESKAEGEHF
TGTGCCATCAGTGAGTCGAAAGCGGAGGGGGAGCATTTT
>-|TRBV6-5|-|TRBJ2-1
CASSYVPHNEQFF
TGTGCCAGCAGTTACGTACCTCACAATGAGCAGTTCTTC
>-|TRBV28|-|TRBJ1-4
CATLSPGNEKLFF
TGTGCCACTTTGTCCCCCGGTAATGAAAAACTGTTTTTT
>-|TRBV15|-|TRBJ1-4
CAKMGLDDEKLFF
TGTGCCAAGATGGGATTAGATGACGAAAAACTGTTTTTT